The sequence of this TCR beta chain was determined in a study of blood T cell repertoires in COVID-19. The authors' processing: Amplification of reference gene primers provided the estimated nucleated cell counts. The assay was immunoSEQ multiplex PCR, and TCRdb's table has in-frame clones only and misses some. The V and J calls and clone size come from that table; D and trimming were worked out from the DNA. The repertoire holds roughly 230,000 clones, roughly 80% seen once, with roughly a tenth in the top ten. The length of the CDR3 is 15 residues. Germline V CDR1 and CDR2: LGHDT, YNNKEL (reference sequence). V lost 8 bases, J lost 2 bases, and 17 bases lay in between.

The source material was peripheral blood. This sequence originates from a woman older than 75 with COVID-19, enrolled during active disease. The rearrangement uses TRBV3-1 (or the pseudogene TRBV3-2) and TRBJ2-3; tentative D call: TRBD2 (5 bases). CDR3 sequence: CASGRRRGATDTQYF. The CDR3 DNA reads TGTGCCAGCGGACGCAGACGGGGTGCCACAGATACGCAGTATTTT.